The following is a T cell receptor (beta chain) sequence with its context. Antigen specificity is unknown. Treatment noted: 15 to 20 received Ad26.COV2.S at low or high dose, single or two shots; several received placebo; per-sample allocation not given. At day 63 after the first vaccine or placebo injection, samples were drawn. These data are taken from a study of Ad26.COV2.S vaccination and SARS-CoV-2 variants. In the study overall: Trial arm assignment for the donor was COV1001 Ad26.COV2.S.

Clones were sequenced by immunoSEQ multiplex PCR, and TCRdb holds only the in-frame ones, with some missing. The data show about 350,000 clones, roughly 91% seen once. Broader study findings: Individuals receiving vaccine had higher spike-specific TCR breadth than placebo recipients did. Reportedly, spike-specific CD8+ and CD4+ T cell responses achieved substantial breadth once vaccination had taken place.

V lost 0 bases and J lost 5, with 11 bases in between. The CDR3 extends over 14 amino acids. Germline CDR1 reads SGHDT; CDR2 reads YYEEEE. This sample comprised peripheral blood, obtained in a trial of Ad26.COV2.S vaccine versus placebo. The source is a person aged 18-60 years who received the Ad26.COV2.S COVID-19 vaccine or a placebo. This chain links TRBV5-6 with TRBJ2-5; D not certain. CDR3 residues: CASSLAGSWETQYF. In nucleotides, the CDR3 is TGTGCCAGCAGCTTGGCGGGCAGTTGGGAGACCCAGTACTTC.